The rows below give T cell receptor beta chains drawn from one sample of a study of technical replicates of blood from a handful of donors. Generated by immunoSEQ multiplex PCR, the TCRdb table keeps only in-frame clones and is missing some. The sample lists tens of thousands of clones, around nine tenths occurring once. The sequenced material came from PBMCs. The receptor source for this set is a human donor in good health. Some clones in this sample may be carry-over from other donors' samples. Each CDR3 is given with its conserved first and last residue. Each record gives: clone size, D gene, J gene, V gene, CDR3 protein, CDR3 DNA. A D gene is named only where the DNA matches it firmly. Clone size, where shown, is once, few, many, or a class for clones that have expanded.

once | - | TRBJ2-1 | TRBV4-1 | CASSHGAGSYNEQFF | TGCGCCAGCAGCCACGGAGCGGGCTCCTACAATGAGCAGTTCTTC
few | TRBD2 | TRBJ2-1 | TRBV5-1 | CASSLSGGYNEQFF | TGCGCCAGCAGCTTGTCGGGGGGGTACAATGAGCAGTTCTTC
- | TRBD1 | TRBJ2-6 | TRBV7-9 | CASGTPPGQGYSGANVLTF | TGTGCCAGCGGAACCCCTCCGGGACAGGGGTACTCTGGGGCCAACGTCCTGACTTTC
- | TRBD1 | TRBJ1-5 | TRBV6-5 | CASSSNRGRQPQHF | TGTGCCAGCAGCAGTAACAGGGGGCGGCAGCCCCAGCATTTT
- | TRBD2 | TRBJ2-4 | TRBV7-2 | CASSLGPTSGGKNIQYF | TGTGCCAGCAGCTTAGGGCCCACTAGCGGGGGTAAAAACATTCAGTACTTC
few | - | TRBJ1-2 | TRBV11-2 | CASTPERGQGYTF | TGTGCCAGCACCCCCGAGCGGGGGCAGGGCTACACCTTC
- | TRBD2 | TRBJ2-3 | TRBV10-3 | CAISESVGGGGITDTQYF | TGTGCCATCAGTGAGTCGGTCGGGGGCGGGGGGATCACAGATACGCAGTATTTT
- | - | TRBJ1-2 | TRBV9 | CASSVAGYGYTF | TGTGCCAGCAGCGTAGCAGGATATGGCTACACCTTC
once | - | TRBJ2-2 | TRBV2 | CASRRDSNTGELFF | TGTGCCAGCCGGCGGGACTCGAACACCGGGGAGCTGTTTTTT
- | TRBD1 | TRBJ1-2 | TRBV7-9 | CASSAGTVNYGYTF | TGTGCCAGCAGCGCCGGGACAGTGAACTATGGCTACACCTTC
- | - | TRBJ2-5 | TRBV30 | CAWRIQGYETQYF | TGTGCCTGGAGGATACAGGGCTATGAGACCCAGTACTTC
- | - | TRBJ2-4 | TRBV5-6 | CASSLEFQGLDAIQYF | TGTGCCAGCAGCTTGGAGTTTCAGGGGCTGGATGCGATTCAGTACTTC
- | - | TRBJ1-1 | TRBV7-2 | CASSDSVRGRNTEAFF | TGTGCCAGCAGCGATAGCGTGCGGGGAAGGAACACTGAAGCTTTCTTT
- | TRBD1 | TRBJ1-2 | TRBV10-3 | CAALSSGQGYYGYTF | TGTGCCGCCCTGAGTTCAGGACAGGGATACTATGGCTACACCTTC
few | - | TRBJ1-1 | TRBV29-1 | CSVLQGSFEAFF | TGCAGCGTTCTACAGGGATCGTTTGAAGCTTTCTTT
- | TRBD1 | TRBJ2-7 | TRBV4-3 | CASSQDRGQGWEQYF | TGCGCCAGCAGCCAAGATCGGGGACAGGGGTGGGAGCAGTACTTC
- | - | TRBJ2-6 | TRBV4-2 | CASSQDRSSGANVLTF | TGTGCCAGCAGCCAAGATCGGAGCTCTGGGGCCAACGTCCTGACTTTC
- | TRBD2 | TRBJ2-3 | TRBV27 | CASRERGSTDTQYF | TGTGCCAGCAGAGAGCGGGGGAGCACAGATACGCAGTATTTT
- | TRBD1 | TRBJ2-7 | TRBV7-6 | CASSLFGQDYEQYF | TGTGCCAGCAGCTTGTTCGGACAGGATTACGAGCAGTACTTC
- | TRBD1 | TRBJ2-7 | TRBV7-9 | CASSSGTGVYEQYF | TGTGCCAGCAGCTCCGGGACAGGGGTTTACGAGCAGTACTTC
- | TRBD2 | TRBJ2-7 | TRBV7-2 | CASTISQTSGTPYEQYF | TGTGCCAGCACCATTAGCCAGACTAGCGGGACCCCCTACGAGCAGTACTTC
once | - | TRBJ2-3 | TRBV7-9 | CASSSLRDLLDTQYF | TGTGCCAGCAGCTCGCTCCGGGACTTACTCGATACGCAGTATTTT
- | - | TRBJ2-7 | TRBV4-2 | CASSQDSTYEQYF | TGTGCCAGCAGCCAAGATTCAACCTACGAGCAGTACTTC
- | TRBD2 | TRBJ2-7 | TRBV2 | CASSGPATLAGGREQYF | TGTGCCAGCAGTGGCCCCGCGACCCTAGCGGGAGGGCGGGAGCAGTACTTC
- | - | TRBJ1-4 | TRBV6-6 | CASHQRENEKLFF | TGTGCCAGCCACCAGAGGGAGAATGAAAAACTGTTTTTT
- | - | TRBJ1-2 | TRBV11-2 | CASSFPFLRGYTF | TGTGCCAGCAGCTTTCCCTTCCTCCGGGGCTACACCTTC